A single sample gave rise to the 28 T cell receptor beta chains below, sequenced in a study of cytomegalovirus exposure and HLA in healthy donors (dated by TCRdb to the late 2010s). Library prep was done by the immunoSEQ multiplex PCR assay. A mixture of 60 forward primers for TCR Vbeta segments and 13 reverse primers for TCR Jbeta segments was used in the multiplex PCR. Held by TCRdb, this immuneACCESS table contains in-frame sequences only and omits some clones. Under half of the omission traces to an unresolved V gene where checked; the cause of the rest is unknown. The table for this sample records 110,000 to 150,000 clones. The ten largest clones represent 2.2% of the sample. Source material: PBMCs. The receptors stem from a woman between 18 and 29 years old in good health and CMV-seronegative.

The chain has TRBV4-3 and TRBJ2-3, with TRBD2 as a possible D gene (5 bases). The V and J ends lost 5 bases and 0 bases respectively, with 21 bases between them. Germline V gene lookup returns CDR1 LGHNA and CDR2 YSLEER. CDR3 length equals 18 residues. The CDR3: CASSSLPASLKSTDTQYF. CDR3 bases: TGCGCCAGCAGCTCTCTCCCGGCTAGCTTGAAGAGCACAGATACGCAGTATTTT.

The genes are TRBV15 and TRBJ2-1, with a tentative D call TRBD2 (5 bases). This CDR3 spans 14 amino acids. V gave up 5 bases and J gave up 5 bases, with 13 bases separating them. The germline V gene encodes CDR1 LNHNV and CDR2 YYDKDF (reference sequence). DNA of the CDR3: TGTGCCACCAGCCCTAGGACTGACCACAATGAGCAGTTCTTC. It yields the protein CATSPRTDHNEQFF.

The chain recombines TRBV6-1 with TRBJ2-3; 13 positions match TRBD2. Germline trimming cut 3 bases from V and 6 bases from J; bases unmatched to any gene: 6. CDR1 and CDR2 (germline): MNHNS, SASEGT. CDR3 length equals 16 residues. CDR3 amino acids: CASSDAGTSGMDTQYF. The CDR3 coding sequence is TGTGCCAGCAGTGATGCCGGGACTAGCGGGATGGATACGCAGTATTTT.

This chain connects TRBV4-3 to TRBJ2-6, with unresolved D. The CDR3 runs 16 residues. From germline, CDR1 is LGHNA and CDR2 YSLEER. V was pared by 1 base and J by 3 bases, with 10 bases between. The CDR3 DNA sequence: TGCGCCAGCAGCCAAGTTGCGGTCTATGGGGCCAACGTCCTGACTTTC. Protein product: CASSQVAVYGANVLTF.

The rearrangement joins TRBV29-1 to TRBJ2-5; 8 bases fit TRBD1. The J call may be faulty, since TRBJ2-7 better matches the DNA end. CDR1 is SQVTM and CDR2 is ANQGSEA in the germline V gene. The CDR3 sequence is 12 residues long. In DNA, the CDR3 is TGCAGCGTTGTTGGGACAGGAGCCGAGCAGTACTTC. Translating gives CSVVGTGAEQYF.

The CDR3, as DNA: TGTGCCAGCAGTTTAAGTACAGGGGCAATGGGCAATGAGCAGTTCTTC. Protein sequence: CASSLSTGAMGNEQFF. The chain has TRBV27 and TRBJ2-1, with 7 bases that match TRBD1. Unmatched junction bases numbered 10, after V lost 2 bases and J lost 6 bases. The CDR3 totals 16 residues. The germline gives CDR1 MNHEY, CDR2 SMNVEV (reference sequence).

The chain employs TRBV7-2 and TRBJ2-3, with no clear D. V gave up 3 bases and J gave up 0 bases, with 4 bases separating them. The CDR3 length is 13 residues. Germline CDR1 SGHTA, CDR2 FQGNSA. The CDR3 is CASSFQSTDTQYF. The CDR3, as DNA: TGTGCCAGCAGCTTCCAGAGCACAGATACGCAGTATTTT.

The gene calls are TRBV7-6 and TRBJ1-1; D possibly corresponds to TRBD1 (5 bases). Trimming took off 5 bases at V and 2 bases at J, with 9 bases between the two ends. Germline loops: CDR1 SGHVS, CDR2 FNYEAQ. This CDR3 is 13 amino acids long. The CDR3 sequence: CASSTQGNTEAFF. In DNA form, the CDR3 reads TGTGCCAGCAGCACCCAGGGCAACACTGAAGCTTTCTTT.

The chain carries TRBV7-3 and TRBJ2-3; D possibly corresponds to TRBD1 (6 bases). V lost 1 base and J 4 bases, leaving 9 bases between the germline ends. The CDR3 has 14 amino acids. CDR1 is SGHTA, CDR2 FQGTGA, per germline. For the CDR3, the DNA is TGTGCCAGCAGCTTAATGGACAGTTCAGATACGCAGTATTTT. It translates to CASSLMDSSDTQYF.

This chain uses TRBV6-5 with TRBJ2-7; 8 bases agree with TRBD1. Trimming took 2 bases from V and 3 from J; bases not matched to a gene: 9. CDR1 MNHEY and CDR2 SVGAGI come from the germline V gene. The CDR3 runs 16 residues. The CDR3 DNA is TGTGCCAGCAGTTACCCGACAGGGGAAGGGGACTACGAGCAGTACTTC. Translation gives CASSYPTGEGDYEQYF.

The V call is TRBV19, the J call TRBJ2-7; D is ambiguous. Germline V gene lookup returns CDR1 LNHDA and CDR2 SQIVND (reference sequence). The CDR3 is made up of 13 amino acids. V was cut by 1 base and J by 5 bases, with 9 bases left in between. The DNA for the CDR3 is TGTGCCAGTAGTATAGGCGAAGCTGACGAGCAGTACTTC. Translated: CASSIGEADEQYF.

The CDR3 loop reads CASSQGSFPAGDTGELFF. DNA for the CDR3: TGCGCCAGCAGCCAAGGCTCGTTCCCGGCAGGGGACACCGGGGAGCTGTTTTTT. This rearrangement joins TRBV4-1 to TRBJ2-2, with D maybe TRBD1 (6 bases). This CDR3 contains 18 residues. V was cut by 1 base and J by 3 bases, with 18 bases left in between. Germline-derived CDR1 and CDR2 are MGHRA and YSYEKL.

The chain links TRBV4-2 to TRBJ1-4; 9 nucleotides match TRBD1. The V gene end was trimmed by 4 bases and the J gene end by 8 bases; junction bases not matched to a gene: 11. The length of the CDR3 is 16 residues. Germline CDR1 is LGHNA and CDR2 is YNFKEQ. CDR3 in DNA: TGTGCCAGCAGCCCGAGTACAGGGGGCAACGTCGAAAAACTGTTTTTT. This gives the protein CASSPSTGGNVEKLFF.

The CDR3 coding sequence is TGTGCCAGCAGCCTTAACGGGACACCCAAGAGGAATGAAAAACTGTTTTTT. Its translation is CASSLNGTPKRNEKLFF. This chain joins TRBV2 and TRBJ1-4; D perhaps matches TRBD1 (6 bases). Between the trimmed V and J ends, which lost 6 bases and 5 bases, there was a span of 22 bases. Looked up from germline, CDR1 is SNHLY and CDR2 is FYNNEI. This CDR3 contains 17 residues.

The chain uses TRBV9 and TRBJ2-5; 13 nucleotides align to TRBD2. J was trimmed by 5 bases and V by 4 bases; bases with no gene match: 8. The CDR3 extends over 16 amino acids. Germline V gene sequence: CDR1 SGDLS, CDR2 YYNGEE. As DNA, the CDR3 is TGTGCCAGCAGCCCGGGACTAGCGGGATCCGGTGAGACCCAGTACTTC. It is translated as CASSPGLAGSGETQYF.

The rearrangement joins TRBV5-4 to TRBJ2-1, with 11 bases aligning to TRBD2. Looked up from germline, CDR1 is SGHNT and CDR2 is YYREEE (reference sequence). With V trimmed by 2 bases and J by 3 bases, 1 base remained unmatched. CDR3 length: 15 amino acids. The CDR3: CASSLTSGSYNEQFF. DNA for the CDR3: TGTGCCAGCAGCTTAACTAGCGGGAGCTACAATGAGCAGTTCTTC.

The chain uses TRBV14 and TRBJ2-7, with 8 bases fitting TRBD1. Trimming removed 3 bases from V and 6 bases from J; junction bases left unmatched: 13. Germline loops: CDR1 SGHDN, CDR2 FVKESK. This CDR3 spans 16 amino acids. The CDR3, as DNA: TGTGCCAGCAGCCAGGATCCCGGGACAGGAAGACGCGAGCAGTACTTC. It encodes CASSQDPGTGRREQYF.

This chain uses TRBV11-1 with TRBJ2-1, with TRBD2 matching 7 bases. The V segment lost 0 bases and the J segment 9 bases; nucleotides outside the gene matches: 5. In germline, CDR1 is SGHAT, CDR2 FQDESV (reference sequence). This CDR3 is 14 amino acids long. The CDR3 DNA is TGTGCCAGCAGCTTAGCGGGAGGGCTTGGTGAGCAGTTCTTC. Protein product: CASSLAGGLGEQFF.

This chain joins TRBV28 and TRBJ1-5; D uncertain. V dropped 3 bases and J dropped 0 bases, with 6 bases sitting between them. This CDR3 is built from 14 residues. Germline lookup yields CDR1 MDHEN and CDR2 SYDVKM. The CDR3, as DNA: TGTGCCAGCAGTTTGGACTCTAGCAATCAGCCCCAGCATTTT. This gives the protein CASSLDSSNQPQHF.

The V and J genes are TRBV7-9 and TRBJ1-2; 8 positions agree with TRBD1. This CDR3 has 14 residues. Trimming cost V 1 base and J 4 bases; bases outside gene matches: 2. Germline-derived CDR1 and CDR2 are SEHNR and FQNEAQ (reference sequence). The CDR3 region has the DNA TGTGCCAGCAGCTTAGAAGGGACAGGCTATGGCTACACCTTC. Its protein product is CASSLEGTGYGYTF.

The chain links TRBV5-1 to TRBJ2-2; no reliable D call. CDR3 length equals 15 residues. Trimming took off 0 bases at V and 5 bases at J, with 11 bases between the two ends. CDR1 is SGHRS and CDR2 is YFSETQ in the germline V gene. DNA of the CDR3: TGCGCCAGCAGCTTGGCACAGACGGTGACCGGGGAGCTGTTTTTT. This encodes CASSLAQTVTGELFF.

The chain uses TRBV19 and TRBJ2-2, with D possibly matching TRBD1 (6 bases). Germline assignment: CDR1 LNHDA and CDR2 SQIVND (reference sequence). The CDR3 covers 14 residues. The V end lost 3 bases, the J end lost 2 bases, and 7 bases lay between the germline ends. As DNA, the CDR3 is TGTGCCAGTAGTATGGGACATAACACCGGGGAGCTGTTTTTT. Translating it yields CASSMGHNTGELFF.

The chain employs TRBV6-6 and TRBJ1-6; 8 bases line up with TRBD1. Losses at the gene ends were 2 bases for V and 4 bases for J; bases not matched to a gene: 4. This CDR3 region has 16 residues. Germline loops: CDR1 MNHNY, CDR2 SVGAGI (reference sequence). Written as DNA, the CDR3 is TGTGCCAGCAGTTACCGGACAGGGAGTTATAATTCACCCCTCCACTTT. Encoded protein: CASSYRTGSYNSPLHF.

The V and J genes are TRBV7-9 and TRBJ2-5; D uncertain. The ends were cut back, 4 bases at V and 2 bases at J, with 11 bases in the middle. Germline V gives CDR1 SEHNR, CDR2 FQNEAQ (reference sequence). The CDR3 is made up of 14 amino acids. CDR3 sequence reads: CASSYPVSQETQYF. CDR3 sequence (DNA): TGTGCCAGCAGCTACCCAGTCAGTCAAGAGACCCAGTACTTC.

The chain is built from TRBV25-1 and TRBJ2-3; the D gene is possibly TRBD1 (6 bases). From germline, CDR1 is MGHDK and CDR2 SYGVNS. V was cut by 0 bases and J by 1 base, with 11 bases left in between. This CDR3 region has 16 residues. This CDR3 is CASSEYGGLGTDTQYF. CDR3 bases: TGTGCCAGCAGTGAATATGGGGGCTTGGGCACAGATACGCAGTATTTT.

This rearrangement joins TRBV6-1 to TRBJ2-7, with D possibly matching TRBD1 (6 bases). Germline-derived CDR1 and CDR2 are MNHNS and SASEGT. CDR3 length: 17 residues. V was trimmed by 1 base and J by 3 bases, leaving 19 bases between them. The CDR3 loop is CASSEGQIRGVNYEQYF. DNA of the CDR3: TGTGCCAGCAGTGAAGGCCAGATCAGGGGAGTCAACTACGAGCAGTACTTC.

This sequence joins TRBV6-5 and TRBJ2-1, with D maybe TRBD2 (6 bases). CDR3 length: 15 amino acids. V lost 7 bases and J lost 3, with 16 bases in between. CDR1 MNHEY and CDR2 SVGAGI come from the germline V gene. CDR3 DNA sequence: TGTGCCAGCACCAACCCTGTTAGCGGCTACAATGAGCAGTTCTTC. As protein: CASTNPVSGYNEQFF.

The chain joins TRBV11-2 to TRBJ1-5, with D possibly TRBD1 on 6 matching bases. V shed 1 base and J shed 4 bases, with 11 bases lying between them. This CDR3 contains 15 residues. Germline V CDR1 and CDR2: SGHAT, FQNNGV. For the CDR3, the DNA is TGTGCCAGCAGCTTAGGGCACAGGGAAAATCAGCCCCAGCATTTT. Protein sequence: CASSLGHRENQPQHF.